The 5 T cell receptor beta chains presented below share a single source sample, sequenced in a study of blood T cell repertoires in COVID-19. Sequencing used immunoSEQ multiplex PCR; TCRdb keeps in-frame clones, though not all of them. The sample contains about 130,000 clones, about four fifths of which appear only once. The sequenced sample was peripheral blood. Every receptor here comes from a human donor in a cohort sampled during active COVID-19.

About this clone itself: The junction differs from germline at one of its ends, possibly a read error. This CDR3 is also generated by other DNA sequences in the sample. This rearrangement joins TRBV6-5 to TRBJ1-5, with 8 positions matching TRBD1. Germline assignment: CDR1 MNHEY and CDR2 SVGAGI. The CDR3 contains 13 residues. CDR3 residues: CASRGQVGEPQHF. The CDR3 DNA follows: TGTGCTAGCAGGGGACAGGTGGGGGAGCCCCAGCATTTT.

V gene TRBV19 combines with J gene TRBJ1-1; D may be TRBD1 (6 bases). The germline V gene has CDR1 LNHDA and CDR2 SQIVND (reference sequence). The CDR3 has 16 amino acids. V was pared by 5 bases and J by 1 base, with 17 bases between. CDR3 sequence reads: CASSGGPSFGNTEAFF. The CDR3 DNA reads as TGTGCCAGTAGTGGGGGCCCATCTTTCGGGAACACTGAAGCTTTCTTT.

This chain connects TRBV30 to TRBJ1-2; no clear D. The V and J ends lost 0 bases and 6 bases respectively, with 11 bases between them. The V gene's germline CDR1 is GTSNPN and CDR2 SVGIG (reference sequence). CDR3 length: 13 amino acids. CDR3 in amino acids: CAWSVLRNDGYTF. As DNA, the CDR3 is TGTGCCTGGAGTGTTTTGAGAAACGATGGCTACACCTTC.

V gene TRBV4-1 combines with J gene TRBJ1-4; unclear D gene. In germline, CDR1 is MGHRA, CDR2 YSYEKL. The CDR3 contains 13 residues. V gave up 1 base and J gave up 7 bases, with 7 bases separating them. The DNA for the CDR3 is TGCGCCAGCAGCCAAGTGGCCCTTGAAAAACTGTTTTTT. Encoded protein: CASSQVALEKLFF.

Only one count was recorded for this clone. The chain has TRBV27 and TRBJ2-7, with 11 bases lining up with TRBD2. This CDR3 spans 16 amino acids. The germline CDR1 and CDR2 sequences are MNHEY and SMNVEV (reference sequence). J lost 2 bases, V lost 0 bases, and 3 bases had no gene match. In DNA, the CDR3 is TGTGCCAGCAGTTTATCGGGACTAGCGGAGACCTACGAGCAGTACTTC. Its protein is CASSLSGLAETYEQYF.